One sample yielded the 18 T cell receptor beta chains listed below, sequenced in a study of blood T cell repertoires in COVID-19. TCRdb keeps only in-frame clones here, not all; method: immunoSEQ multiplex PCR. The sample lists 95,000 to 150,000 clones, about four fifths occurring once. Sequenced material: PBMCs or T cells enriched from blood (not recorded which). The origin of the receptors is a woman under 40 who had recovered from COVID-19.

The chain combines TRBV4-2 with TRBJ2-3, with 12 bases identical to TRBD2. Germline V lookup: CDR1 LGHNA, CDR2 YNFKEQ. J was trimmed by 4 bases and V by 0 bases; bases with no gene match: 2. This CDR3 comprises 16 residues. CDR3 nucleotide sequence: TGTGCCAGCAGCCAAGAACTAGCGGGAGGATCAGATACGCAGTATTTT. This encodes CASSQELAGGSDTQYF.

V and J are TRBV27 and TRBJ2-7, with 9 nucleotides matching TRBD1. Trimming removed 5 bases from V and 2 bases from J; junction bases left unmatched: 7. The V gene's germline CDR1 is MNHEY and CDR2 SMNVEV (reference sequence). The CDR3 extends over 15 amino acids. The CDR3 protein is CASSQGTGPTYEQYF. The CDR3 DNA sequence: TGTGCCAGCAGTCAAGGGACAGGGCCGACCTACGAGCAGTACTTC.

The chain combines TRBV28 with TRBJ2-7, with 7 positions matching TRBD2. Trimming took 6 bases from V and 1 from J; bases not matched to a gene: 3. CDR1 and CDR2 from the germline V gene are MDHEN and SYDVKM. CDR3 length: 13 amino acids. CDR3 in DNA: TGTGCCAGCAGGCCTAGCGGTTCCTACGAGCAGTACTTC. Amino acids: CASRPSGSYEQYF.

CDR3 coding DNA: TGTGCCAGCAGTTTCGGACAGGGCACTGAAGCTTTCTTT. This gives the protein CASSFGQGTEAFF. The rearrangement links TRBV28 to TRBJ1-1; 8 nucleotides match TRBD1. Germline CDR1 and CDR2: MDHEN and SYDVKM. After removal of 3 bases from V and 4 bases from J, the junction contained 1 base not matched to a gene. The CDR3 totals 13 residues.

This clone has only one observation. V gene TRBV2 combines with J gene TRBJ2-3, with 10 bases aligning to TRBD1. Unmatched junction bases numbered 6, after V lost 6 bases and J lost 3 bases. This CDR3 spans 15 amino acids. Germline V lookup: CDR1 SNHLY, CDR2 FYNNEI. CDR3 in DNA: TGTGCCAGCAGATTGACAGGGGGCGGGACAGATACGCAGTATTTT. This codes for CASRLTGGGTDTQYF.

V gene TRBV19 combines with J gene TRBJ1-2; a possible D gene is TRBD1 (5 bases). Germline loops: CDR1 LNHDA, CDR2 SQIVND (reference sequence). The CDR3 is made up of 16 amino acids. Between the trimmed V and J ends, which lost 6 bases and 2 bases, there was a span of 19 bases. The CDR3, as DNA: TGTGCCAGTAGCCCGCAGAGGGACGGGGGGAACTATGGCTACACCTTC. Protein: CASSPQRDGGNYGYTF.

V and J are TRBV30 and TRBJ1-4; D unresolved. With 7 bases removed from V and 1 base from J, the gap between germline ends came to 7 bases. The germline CDR1 and CDR2 sequences are GTSNPN and SVGIG (reference sequence). This CDR3 region has 12 residues. DNA of the CDR3: TGTGCCTCCTCGGGAACTAATGAAAAACTGTTTTTT. This sequence encodes CASSGTNEKLFF.

The V and J genes are TRBV5-8 and TRBJ2-3; the D gene is possibly TRBD1 (6 bases). The germline V gene has CDR1 SGHTS and CDR2 YDEGEE. The CDR3 length is 17 residues. Trimming left V 0 bases short and J 2 bases short, with 16 bases between. CDR3 residues: CASSLVSGVAFTDTQYF. The CDR3, as DNA: TGTGCCAGCAGCTTGGTCTCAGGGGTCGCTTTCACAGATACGCAGTATTTT.

This clone is labeled as medium-sized. The chain joins TRBV7-9 to TRBJ2-2, with D possibly being TRBD2 (5 bases). From germline, CDR1 is SEHNR and CDR2 FQNEAQ (reference sequence). The germline V and J ends were trimmed by 7 bases and 2 bases, with 17 bases remaining between them. This CDR3 spans 16 amino acids. The CDR3 loop is CASITERRSNTGELFF. The CDR3 DNA reads as TGTGCCAGCATCACCGAGCGGAGGTCCAACACCGGGGAGCTGTTTTTT.

The chain carries TRBV10-3 and TRBJ1-5; D is uncertain. The CDR3 extends over 16 amino acids. CDR1 is ENHRY, CDR2 SYGVKD, per germline. V lost 3 bases and J lost 4, with 16 bases in between. Here the CDR3 DNA reads TGTGCCATCAGTGATAGAGCTCTTACCTTTAATCAGCCCCAGCATTTT. Amino acids: CAISDRALTFNQPQHF.

The DNA of the CDR3 is TGCGCCAGCAGCTCCGCCGGGACAGGGTGGGCGGGCTACACCTTC. Protein product: CASSSAGTGWAGYTF. The chain joins TRBV5-1 to TRBJ1-2; 9 bases fit TRBD1. With V trimmed by 3 bases and J by 8 bases, 11 bases remained unmatched. The CDR3 contains 15 residues. The V gene's germline CDR1 is SGHRS and CDR2 YFSETQ.

The chain carries TRBV7-2 and TRBJ1-4; 9 bases agree with TRBD1. Germline values: CDR1 SGHTA, CDR2 FQGNSA. The ends lost 5 bases at V and 6 bases at J; junction bases unmatched: 7. CDR3 length equals 15 residues. In DNA, the CDR3 is TGTGCCAGCAGCCAAAGACAGGGGGGATATGAAAAACTGTTTTTT. Protein product: CASSQRQGGYEKLFF.

The chain combines TRBV28 with TRBJ2-3, with 10 nucleotides matching TRBD2. CDR1 and CDR2 from the germline V gene are MDHEN and SYDVKM. The CDR3 is 18 amino acids. The V and J ends lost 3 bases and 4 bases, in that order; junction bases with no gene match: 13. The CDR3 DNA reads TGTGCCAGCAGTTTCCAGGGACTAGCGCCTAATACAGCAGATACGCAGTATTTT. Residues: CASSFQGLAPNTADTQYF. Variable domain in full (rest from reference TRBV28 and TRBJ2-3): DVKVTQSSRYLVKRTGEKVFLECVQDMDHENMFWYRQDPGLGLRLIYFSYDVKMKEKGDIPEGYSVSREKKERFSLILESASTNQTSMYLCASSFQGLAPNTADTQYFGPGTRLTVL.

V is TRBV29-1 and J is TRBJ2-3; TRBD1 agrees at 8 bases. The germline V gene has CDR1 SQVTM and CDR2 ANQGSEA. V was pared by 5 bases and J by 5 bases, with 6 bases of the junction left unmatched. This CDR3 is 13 amino acids long. The CDR3 coding sequence is TGCAGCGTTTCCAGGGGGCTGGGAGATACGCAGTATTTT. Protein sequence: CSVSRGLGDTQYF.

The rearrangement links TRBV18 to TRBJ1-2; 8 nucleotides agree with TRBD1. The CDR3 spans 13 residues. From germline, CDR1 is KGHSH and CDR2 LQKENI. V lost 5 bases, J lost 7 bases, and 6 bases stayed unmatched. The CDR3, as DNA: TGTGCCAGCTCAGTACAGGGGACAGGTGGCTACACCTTC. Translation gives CASSVQGTGGYTF.

J is TRBJ2-1 and V is TRBV19; TRBD2 aligns across 8 bases. The CDR3 extends over 15 amino acids. The V segment lost 4 bases and the J segment 2 bases; nucleotides outside the gene matches: 4. Germline CDR1 reads LNHDA; CDR2 reads SQIVND (reference sequence). The CDR3 reads CASSTPGLAYNEQFF. Here the CDR3 DNA reads TGTGCCAGTAGTACGCCGGGACTAGCCTACAATGAGCAGTTCTTC.

The chain combines TRBV2 with TRBJ2-3; a weak D match, TRBD1 (6 bases). V was trimmed by 5 bases and J by 3 bases, leaving 15 bases between them. CDR1 SNHLY and CDR2 FYNNEI come from the germline V gene. The CDR3 contains 15 residues. The CDR3 nucleotides read TGTGCCAGCAGTATGGGACAACCGGGAACAGATACGCAGTATTTT. Its protein is CASSMGQPGTDTQYF.

The J gene is TRBJ2-5, the V gene TRBV3-1 (or the pseudogene TRBV3-2), with D tentatively TRBD2 (6 bases). The CDR3 has 16 residues. V was shortened by 1 base and J by 5 bases, with 17 bases between the two germline ends. Germline V gives CDR1 LGHDT, CDR2 YNNKEL (reference sequence). DNA of the CDR3: TGTGCCAGCAGCCAAGCGGGGACGGGGAGGTCCGAGACCCAGTACTTC. It codes for CASSQAGTGRSETQYF.